This TCR beta chain was identified in a study of T cell repertoires in cytomegalovirus infection. Study at large: Through public TCR beta signatures, both CMV infection and matching HLA type were indicated. General study results and limits: People with CMV and the relevant HLA were identified by cumulative public TCR beta family frequency. CMV-specific TCR beta clonotypes restricted by HLA-C were the ones dominating the ex vivo response.

TCRdb ran MiXCR on the reads and lists one entry per CDR3 protein. Of about 490,000 distinct CDR3 sequences listed, approximately 10% are singletons. A word on this clonotype: Its target is unknown.

Sequenced input: PBMCs. The clonotype originates from a human donor in good health (CMV status not recorded). Some clones in this sample may be carry-over from other donors' samples.

The CDR3 DNA reads TGTGCCAGCAGTTTGTCGCGGGAGTGGGAGACCCAGTACTTC. Amino acid sequence: CASSLSREWETQYF. J is TRBJ2-5 and V is TRBV6-5; 7 nucleotides match TRBD2. The CDR3 is 14 amino acids. Trimming took 4 bases from V and 5 from J; bases not matched to a gene: 7. Germline V gene data show CDR1 as MNHEY and CDR2 as SVGAGI.